Each of the 32 T cell receptor beta chains below was sequenced from the same sample in a study of shared clonotypes between healthy human individuals. The method was immunoSEQ multiplex PCR; TCRdb's version includes in-frame clones alone and lacks a portion of them. Altogether roughly 1,000,000 clones are present, 70% to 80% being singletons, with the ten largest covering roughly 0.56%. The sample was memory CD4+ T cells from PBMCs. Noted subset: CD45RA-negative fraction. These receptors all stem from a young man in good health. Some clones in this sample may be carry-over from other donors' samples.

The chain uses TRBV15 and TRBJ1-4, with 9 bases identical to TRBD1. This CDR3 spans 15 amino acids. After removal of 3 bases from V and 5 bases from J, the junction contained 4 bases not matched to a gene. Germline V gene lookup returns CDR1 LNHNV and CDR2 YYDKDF (reference sequence). The CDR3 DNA reads as TGTGCCACCAGCAGGAGAGGACAGGGGAATGAAAAACTGTTTTTT. Translating it yields CATSRRGQGNEKLFF. The full variable domain, completed using reference TRBV15 and TRBJ1-4, is DAMVIQNPRYQVTQFGKPVTLSCSQTLNHNVMYWYQQKSSQAPKLLFHYYDKDFNNEADTPDNFQSRRPNTSFCFLDIRSPGLGDTAMYLCATSRRGQGNEKLFFGSGTQLSVL.

V is TRBV27 and J is TRBJ2-7, with D perhaps TRBD1 (6 bases). The CDR3 has 17 amino acids. Trimming cost V 6 bases and J 6 bases, with 27 bases left between them. Germline CDR1 and CDR2: MNHEY and SMNVEV (reference sequence). The CDR3 region is CASRYRLGAGPLSEQYF. CDR3 nucleotide sequence: TGTGCCAGCAGATACCGACTGGGGGCAGGGCCATTGAGCGAGCAGTACTTC.

The CDR3 DNA is TGTGCCAGCAGCTTAGTCCCATCAGGGGTGACCCAGTACTTC. This gives the protein CASSLVPSGVTQYF. The chain employs TRBV11-2 and TRBJ2-5; D possibly corresponds to TRBD1 (6 bases). Germline assignment: CDR1 SGHAT and CDR2 FQNNGV. The V gene lost 1 base and the J gene lost 7 bases, with 13 bases spanning the gap. The CDR3 contains 14 residues.

This clone was detected only once. This rearrangement joins TRBV18 to TRBJ2-3, with 9 bases identical to TRBD1. Germline V gene lookup returns CDR1 KGHSH and CDR2 LQKENI. The CDR3 is 16 amino acids. With 2 bases clipped from V and 5 bases from J, the junction kept 8 bases outside the gene matches. DNA of the CDR3: TGTGCCAGCTCACCAACGGGGACAGGGCAAGGAGATACGCAGTATTTT. Translated, it gives CASSPTGTGQGDTQYF.

The sample holds many counts of this clone. The chain employs TRBV5-1 and TRBJ1-1; tentative D call: TRBD1 (5 bases). Germline values: CDR1 SGHRS, CDR2 YFSETQ. The CDR3 spans 15 residues. V lost 4 bases and J 8 bases, leaving 21 bases between the germline ends. CDR3 in DNA: TGCGCCAGCAGCCAACAGGACGGGTGGACTCACGAAGCTTTCTTT. Residues: CASSQQDGWTHEAFF.

V gene TRBV2 combines with J gene TRBJ1-1; maybe TRBD1 (5 bases). The V end lost 6 bases, the J end lost 9 bases, and 14 bases lay between the germline ends. Germline assignment: CDR1 SNHLY and CDR2 FYNNEI. The CDR3 consists of 12 residues. The CDR3 is CASRPGTGKAFF. The CDR3, as DNA: TGTGCCAGCAGACCCGGGACGGGAAAAGCTTTCTTT.

The V and J genes are TRBV11-1 and TRBJ2-7, with D unresolved. This CDR3 comprises 13 residues. The germline gives CDR1 SGHAT, CDR2 FQDESV (reference sequence). V lost 5 bases and J lost 1, with 9 bases in between. CDR3 loop: CASSLGFSYEQYF. CDR3 nucleotide sequence: TGTGCCAGCAGCCTTGGGTTTTCCTACGAGCAGTACTTC.

This clone came up once. The J gene is TRBJ2-5, the V gene TRBV14, with D possibly matching TRBD1 (5 bases). Between the trimmed V and J ends, which lost 4 bases and 5 bases, there was a span of 14 bases. Germline CDR1 and CDR2: SGHDN and FVKESK. There are 14 residues in the CDR3. CDR3 coding DNA: TGTGCCAGCAGCCCGGGCAGGGCATGGGAGACCCAGTACTTC. Encoded protein: CASSPGRAWETQYF.

The chain employs TRBV27 and TRBJ1-1; tentative D call: TRBD1 (5 bases). Germline V gene sequence: CDR1 MNHEY, CDR2 SMNVEV (reference sequence). The CDR3 length is 13 residues. The V and J ends lost 5 bases and 5 bases respectively, with 12 bases between them. This CDR3 reads CASSLWQGTEAFF. CDR3 nucleotides: TGTGCCAGCAGTCTATGGCAGGGAACTGAAGCTTTCTTT.

The rearrangement joins TRBV5-1 to TRBJ2-7; TRBD2 matches at 11 bases. Germline V gene lookup returns CDR1 SGHRS and CDR2 YFSETQ. The CDR3 runs 19 residues. J gave up 0 bases and V 0 bases, and 11 bases lay outside the gene matches. CDR3 amino acids: CASSLGLAGPGGSSYEQYF. The CDR3 nucleotides read TGCGCCAGCAGCTTGGGACTAGCGGGACCCGGAGGGAGCTCCTACGAGCAGTACTTC.

The rearrangement links TRBV7-2 to TRBJ1-1; a possible D gene is TRBD1 (5 bases). The CDR3 contains 14 residues. V lost 5 bases and J 3 bases, leaving 13 bases between the germline ends. CDR1 is SGHTA and CDR2 is FQGNSA in the germline V gene. CDR3 DNA: TGTGCCAGCAGCCGCGACAGATGGGACACTGAAGCTTTCTTT. Translated, it gives CASSRDRWDTEAFF.

The rearrangement links TRBV29-1 to TRBJ2-1; 11 bases map to TRBD2. The length of the CDR3 is 17 residues. The J segment lost 6 bases and the V segment lost 6 bases, leaving 16 bases of the junction unmatched. The V gene's germline CDR1 is SQVTM and CDR2 ANQGSEA. The CDR3 sequence: CSVAGTYGLAGFNEQFF. CDR3 nucleotides: TGCAGCGTGGCCGGGACATATGGACTAGCGGGTTTCAATGAGCAGTTCTTC.

The chain joins TRBV5-1 to TRBJ2-2; 10 nucleotides align to TRBD2. The CDR3 consists of 16 residues. The V and J ends lost 5 bases and 2 bases, in that order; junction bases with no gene match: 6. The germline V gene encodes CDR1 SGHRS and CDR2 YFSETQ. The CDR3 sequence is CASRRTSGVNTGELFF. The CDR3 region has the DNA TGCGCCAGCAGACGGACTAGCGGAGTAAACACCGGGGAGCTGTTTTTT. The complete variable domain, with remaining parts taken from reference TRBV5-1 and TRBJ2-2, reads KAGVTQTPRYLIKTRGQQVTLSCSPISGHRSVSWYQQTPGQGLQFLFEYFSETQRNKGNFPGRFSGRQFSNSRSEMNVSTLELGDSALYLCASRRTSGVNTGELFFGEGSRLTVL.

This sequence joins TRBV7-9 and TRBJ2-3; D is uncertain. The germline gives CDR1 SEHNR, CDR2 FQNEAQ (reference sequence). This CDR3 comprises 14 residues. Between the trimmed V and J ends, which lost 5 bases and 5 bases, there was a span of 14 bases. The CDR3 here is CASSPPRTGDTQYF. In nucleotides, the CDR3 is TGTGCCAGCAGCCCCCCGAGAACGGGAGATACGCAGTATTTT.

V gene TRBV5-8 combines with J gene TRBJ2-7, with TRBD2 matching 8 bases. J was trimmed by 2 bases and V by 4 bases; bases with no gene match: 14. Germline V CDR1 and CDR2: SGHTS, YDEGEE. This CDR3 is built from 17 residues. Written as DNA, the CDR3 is TGTGCCAGCAGCCCCCGGCGAGTGAGCGGGAGACCCTACGAGCAGTACTTC. Translation gives CASSPRRVSGRPYEQYF. Together with reference TRBV5-8 and TRBJ2-7, the CDR3 gives the full variable domain: EAGVTQSPTHLIKTRGQQATLRCSPISGHTSVYWYQQALGLGLQFLLWYDEGEERNRGNFPPRFSGRQFPNYSSELNVNALELEDSALYLCASSPRRVSGRPYEQYFGPGTRLTVT.

The rearrangement joins TRBV27 to TRBJ2-2; D gene unclear. V lost 5 bases and J lost 3, with 10 bases in between. CDR1 and CDR2 from the germline V gene are MNHEY and SMNVEV (reference sequence). The CDR3 extends over 14 amino acids. CDR3 DNA sequence: TGTGCCAGCAGTCGCCGGGTCTACACCGGGGAGCTGTTTTTT. It is translated as CASSRRVYTGELFF.

The chain has TRBV7-3 and TRBJ2-1, with D possibly TRBD1 on 5 matching bases. Germline V gives CDR1 SGHTA, CDR2 FQGTGA. The CDR3 contains 15 residues. V was pared by 5 bases and J by 0 bases, with 11 bases between. The CDR3 DNA reads TGTGCCAGCAGCCCAGGGCCCTCCTCCTACAATGAGCAGTTCTTC. Protein sequence: CASSPGPSSYNEQFF.

This clone was picked up one time. At one boundary the junction diverges from the germline segment, which might be a read error. CDR3 sequence (DNA): TGTGCCAGCAGCCCCGAGGGGACCCGAAGGGGGCTAGGGTTT. Translated, it gives CASSPEGTRRGLGF. The chain combines TRBV5-5 with TRBJ1-4; TRBD1 agrees at 7 bases. The CDR3 covers 14 residues. Germline CDR1 and CDR2: SGHKS and YYEKEE (reference sequence).

This chain uses TRBV11-2 with TRBJ2-7, with 8 nucleotides matching TRBD2. Germline loops: CDR1 SGHAT, CDR2 FQNNGV. This CDR3 is built from 16 residues. The trim removed 3 bases at V and 3 bases at J, leaving 10 bases unmatched. For the CDR3, the DNA is TGTGCCAGCAGCTTTCCCCAGCGGGAGTTCGGCTACGAGCAGTACTTC. This sequence encodes CASSFPQREFGYEQYF.

The rearrangement links TRBV5-1 to TRBJ2-3, with TRBD1 matching over 7 bases. CDR1 is SGHRS, CDR2 YFSETQ, per germline. V was clipped by 0 bases and J by 6 bases; unmatched bases: 7. There are 15 residues in the CDR3. CDR3 DNA: TGCGCCAGCAGCTTGGAGAGGGGGCCAGTGGATACGCAGTATTTT. Translated: CASSLERGPVDTQYF.

This sequence joins TRBV19 and TRBJ2-5; no definite D call. V lost 4 bases, J lost 2 bases, and 14 bases lay in between. Per germline, CDR1 LNHDA and CDR2 SQIVND (reference sequence). The length of the CDR3 is 15 residues. This chain's CDR3 is CASSSSSAAQETQYF. The CDR3 DNA is TGTGCCAGTAGTAGTAGCTCGGCAGCACAAGAGACCCAGTACTTC.

V is TRBV6-1 and J is TRBJ1-5; no definite D call. Germline V gene sequence: CDR1 MNHNS, CDR2 SASEGT. Trimming pared 5 bases from V and 4 bases from J, leaving 6 bases between. This CDR3 is 12 amino acids long. CDR3 loop: CASSTHNQPQHF. DNA for the CDR3: TGTGCCAGCAGTACCCATAATCAGCCCCAGCATTTT.

As for this clone: The sample has other DNA sequences that encode this CDR3 too. The chain links TRBV5-6 to TRBJ1-5; D gene unclear. Germline V gives CDR1 SGHDT, CDR2 YYEEEE. The length of the CDR3 is 14 residues. Between the trimmed V and J ends, which lost 1 base and 1 base, there was a span of 6 bases. The CDR3: CASSLFISNQPQHF. In DNA, the CDR3 is TGTGCCAGCAGCTTGTTCATAAGCAATCAGCCCCAGCATTTT.

This chain joins TRBV28 and TRBJ2-4; TRBD1 aligns across 8 bases. V dropped 3 bases and J dropped 0; count of bases not matched to a gene: 7. The V gene's germline CDR1 is MDHEN and CDR2 SYDVKM. CDR3 length equals 17 residues. As DNA, the CDR3 is TGTGCCAGCAGTTTGGACAGGGTTCTACTAGCCAAAAACATTCAGTACTTC. As protein: CASSLDRVLLAKNIQYF.

The CDR3 bases are TGTGCCAGCAGCCCACTCTCTACAGGAAAGAGAGAGACCCAGTACTTC. Translated, it gives CASSPLSTGKRETQYF. The V gene is TRBV11-2, the J gene TRBJ2-5, with D possibly being TRBD1 (5 bases). The CDR3 length is 16 residues. V was pared by 5 bases and J by 4 bases, with 20 bases between. Looked up from germline, CDR1 is SGHAT and CDR2 is FQNNGV.

The chain has TRBV25-1 and TRBJ2-7, with 10 bases aligning to TRBD2. The CDR3 has 15 residues. Germline CDR1 MGHDK, CDR2 SYGVNS. V was clipped by 4 bases and J by 4 bases; unmatched bases: 7. Written as DNA, the CDR3 is TGTGCCAGCAGTGGTAAGCGGGAGGGTACGTACGAGCAGTACTTC. It is translated as CASSGKREGTYEQYF.

Regarding this clone: The same CDR3 also results from other DNA sequences found in this sample. CDR3 amino acids: CASSFQGARTFF. In nucleotides, the CDR3 is TGTGCCAGCAGTTTTCAGGGGGCGAGGACTTTCTTT. The V gene is TRBV28, the J gene TRBJ1-1, with TRBD1 matching 8 bases. The CDR3 is 12 residues long. Losses at the gene ends were 3 bases for V and 12 bases for J; bases not matched to a gene: 6. Germline-derived CDR1 and CDR2 are MDHEN and SYDVKM.

The rearrangement joins TRBV14 to TRBJ1-3; D possibly corresponds to TRBD1 (6 bases). The V and J ends lost 4 bases and 4 bases respectively, with 20 bases between them. The CDR3 extends over 17 amino acids. CDR1 and CDR2 (germline): SGHDN, FVKESK. Here the CDR3 DNA reads TGTGCCAGCAGCCGCCTCACGCCAGGGGTAGAAGGAAACACCATATATTTT. Its protein product is CASSRLTPGVEGNTIYF. The entire variable domain, with the rest obtained from reference TRBV14 and TRBJ1-3, is as follows: EAGVTQFPSHSVIEKGQTVTLRCDPISGHDNLYWYRRVMGKEIKFLLHFVKESKQDESGMPNNRFLAERTGGTYSTLKVQPAELEDSGVYFCASSRLTPGVEGNTIYFGEGSWLTVV.

The chain couples TRBV10-3 to TRBJ1-1; D possibly corresponds to TRBD1 (6 bases). The V and J ends lost 4 bases and 1 base respectively, with 19 bases between them. Germline V CDR1 and CDR2: ENHRY, SYGVKD. This CDR3 has 17 residues. The CDR3 here is CAISVMDSGGTNTEAFF. The CDR3 bases are TGTGCCATCAGTGTAATGGACAGCGGAGGGACGAACACTGAAGCTTTCTTT.

The gene calls are TRBV11-2 and TRBJ2-1; no clear D. The V gene lost 2 bases and the J gene lost 4 bases, with 6 bases spanning the gap. The CDR3 has 13 amino acids. The germline CDR1 and CDR2 sequences are SGHAT and FQNNGV. The CDR3 bases are TGTGCCAGCAGCTTACAGCAGTACAATGAGCAGTTCTTC. Its translation: CASSLQQYNEQFF.

The chain is built from TRBV5-1 and TRBJ1-4, with 8 bases lining up with TRBD1. The CDR3 runs 14 residues. V lost 2 bases and J lost 7; bases outside the gene matches: 4. Germline-derived CDR1 and CDR2 are SGHRS and YFSETQ. CDR3 coding DNA: TGCGCCAGCAGCTTCAGGGGGCTGACTGAAAAACTGTTTTTT. Protein sequence: CASSFRGLTEKLFF.

This clone showed up just a few times. This chain links TRBV5-1 with TRBJ2-3; possible D gene TRBD1, 6 bases. Per germline, CDR1 SGHRS and CDR2 YFSETQ. V gave up 0 bases and J gave up 6 bases, with 17 bases separating them. This CDR3 contains 16 residues. CDR3 protein: CASSLAGQGLSDTQYF. As DNA, the CDR3 is TGCGCCAGCAGCTTGGCCGGGCAGGGGTTATCGGATACGCAGTATTTT.